The 21 T cell receptor beta chains presented below share a single source sample, sequenced in a study of CD8 T cells in ankylosing spondylitis. TCRdb re-called the 5' RACE reads with MiXCR, one entry per CDR3 protein. This sample has about 250,000 distinct CDR3 sequences, with under 35% found just once. Sequenced sample: blood, either unsorted or a sorted T cell fraction (not recorded which). Receptors originate from a male donor with ankylosing spondylitis or in good health (not recorded which).

The V call is TRBV30, the J call TRBJ2-2, with D hard to call. V lost 2 bases to trimming and J lost 6 bases, with 10 bases between them. Germline values: CDR1 GTSNPN, CDR2 SVGIG (reference sequence). CDR3 length: 13 residues. The CDR3, as DNA: TGTGCCTGGAGTACGTGGTCCTCCGGGGAGCTGTTTTTT. This codes for CAWSTWSSGELFF.

This clonotype was picked up a small number of times. This chain connects TRBV7-3 to TRBJ2-7, with TRBD1 as a possible D gene (6 bases). This CDR3 has 19 residues. V shed 2 bases and J shed 3 bases, with 26 bases lying between them. Germline V gene lookup returns CDR1 SGHTA and CDR2 FQGTGA. The CDR3 loop reads CASSLGRGYMPAYNYEQYF. The CDR3 nucleotides read TGTGCCAGCAGCTTAGGTAGGGGGTACATGCCGGCCTACAACTACGAGCAGTACTTC.

This clonotype was detected only once. The CDR3 here is CSALAGGTTDTQYF. The DNA of the CDR3 is TGCAGCGCCTTAGCGGGGGGGACCACAGATACGCAGTATTTT. The genes are TRBV29-1 and TRBJ2-3; 11 nucleotides match TRBD2. After removal of 7 bases from V and 2 bases from J, the junction contained 5 bases not matched to a gene. The length of the CDR3 is 14 residues. Germline V gene data show CDR1 as SQVTM and CDR2 as ANQGSEA.

This clonotype has a count of ten or more. This chain uses TRBV6-1 with TRBJ2-7; 7 bases align to TRBD1. The CDR3 has 13 amino acids. The V gene's germline CDR1 is MNHNS and CDR2 SASEGT. With V trimmed by 8 bases and J by 0 bases, 4 bases remained unmatched. The CDR3 sequence is CASLDRASYEQYF. CDR3 DNA: TGTGCCAGCCTAGACAGGGCCTCCTACGAGCAGTACTTC.

The V call is TRBV7-2, the J call TRBJ1-6; D remains unclear. V was cut by 1 base and J by 7 bases, with 11 bases left in between. This CDR3 is built from 15 residues. The V gene's germline CDR1 is SGHTA and CDR2 FQGNSA. The CDR3 sequence: CASSLGSGLNSPLHF. CDR3 DNA sequence: TGTGCCAGCAGCTTAGGGTCAGGCTTGAATTCACCCCTCCACTTT.

This sequence joins TRBV6-5 and TRBJ2-1; no firm D call. The CDR3 extends over 10 amino acids. V lost 8 bases to trimming and J lost 6 bases, with 5 bases between them. Germline lookup yields CDR1 MNHEY and CDR2 SVGAGI. In DNA form, the CDR3 reads TGTGCCAGCGGAAGCAATGAGCAGTTCTTC. This codes for CASGSNEQFF.

The chain joins TRBV11-3 to TRBJ2-7; D gene ambiguous. The CDR3 is 12 amino acids. V gave up 4 bases and J gave up 5 bases, with 9 bases separating them. CDR1 and CDR2 from the germline V gene are SGHNT and YENEEA. The CDR3 here is CASSSRQDEQYF. The DNA of the CDR3 is TGTGCCAGCAGCTCCAGACAAGACGAGCAGTACTTC.

The V call is TRBV18, the J call TRBJ2-3; D gene unclear. The germline V gene encodes CDR1 KGHSH and CDR2 LQKENI. The CDR3 extends over 19 amino acids. The V and J ends lost 6 bases and 0 bases respectively, with 25 bases between them. DNA of the CDR3: TGTGCCAGCTCGCGGTCGAAAACAAGGGCGGTGGATAGCACAGATACGCAGTATTTT. This codes for CASSRSKTRAVDSTDTQYF.

This clonotype was detected only a few times. The chain has TRBV10-1 and TRBJ2-7; D is unclear. Trimming left V 3 bases short and J 5 bases short, with 17 bases between. The CDR3 covers 15 residues. Germline V CDR1 and CDR2: WNHNN, SYGVQD (reference sequence). In DNA, the CDR3 is TGCGCCAGCAGTGACCCCTCGGAGCCCCGGGACGAGCAGTACTTC. Its protein product is CASSDPSEPRDEQYF.

This clonotype was counted many times. The genes are TRBV7-2 and TRBJ2-1, with 11 positions matching TRBD2. After removal of 5 bases from V and 3 bases from J, the junction contained 6 bases not matched to a gene. Looked up from germline, CDR1 is SGHTA and CDR2 is FQGNSA. This CDR3 has 16 residues. Here the CDR3 reads CASSPGLADIYNEQFF. Written as DNA, the CDR3 is TGTGCCAGCAGCCCGGGACTAGCGGATATCTACAATGAGCAGTTCTTC.

This clonotype was detected a few times. V gene TRBV5-5 combines with J gene TRBJ2-5; 7 bases line up with TRBD1. Germline-derived CDR1 and CDR2 are SGHKS and YYEKEE (reference sequence). The CDR3 covers 14 residues. The trim removed 4 bases at V and 2 bases at J, leaving 5 bases unmatched. The CDR3 DNA follows: TGTGCCAGCAGCGAGACAGGGTATCAAGAGACCCAGTACTTC. As protein: CASSETGYQETQYF.

V usage is TRBV27 and J usage is TRBJ2-1; the D gene could be TRBD1 or TRBD2 (5 bases each). The germline V gene has CDR1 MNHEY and CDR2 SMNVEV (reference sequence). This CDR3 is built from 16 residues. Trimming stripped 4 bases from V and 7 bases from J, with 20 bases between. The CDR3 nucleotides read TGTGCCAGCAGTTCTCTCCTGGGGGTGTTGGTGAATGAGCAGTTCTTC. This translates into CASSSLLGVLVNEQFF.

The chain uses TRBV20-1 and TRBJ1-1; TRBD1 agrees at 7 bases. The V and J ends lost 6 bases and 7 bases, in that order; junction bases with no gene match: 5. Germline CDR1 is DFQATT and CDR2 is SNEGSKA (reference sequence). The CDR3 sequence is 11 residues long. CDR3 region: CSASRQGEAFF. CDR3 sequence (DNA): TGCAGTGCCTCACGACAGGGTGAAGCTTTCTTT.

This clonotype has just a few counts. The V and J genes are TRBV12-3 or TRBV12-4 and TRBJ1-4, with D perhaps TRBD1 (5 bases). This CDR3 contains 15 residues. V dropped 5 bases and J dropped 0 bases, with 10 bases sitting between them. The CDR3 region has the DNA TGTGCCAGCAGTCGGGACGGTGCAACTAATGAAAAACTGTTTTTT. Translating it yields CASSRDGATNEKLFF.

This clonotype was picked up a small number of times. The rearrangement joins TRBV10-3 to TRBJ2-7; D uncertain. This CDR3 region has 12 residues. Germline assignment: CDR1 ENHRY and CDR2 SYGVKD. The V and J ends lost 3 bases and 5 bases respectively, with 8 bases between them. The CDR3 sequence is CAISDTPHEQYF. In DNA form, the CDR3 reads TGTGCCATCAGTGATACTCCCCACGAGCAGTACTTC.

The CDR3 nucleotides are TGTGCCAGCAGCCCTACGGGACTGGACAATGAGCAGTTCTTC. Protein: CASSPTGLDNEQFF. J is TRBJ2-1 and V is TRBV7-2, with D possibly matching TRBD2 (6 bases). The germline CDR1 and CDR2 sequences are SGHTA and FQGNSA. The CDR3 is 14 amino acids. The V end lost 5 bases, the J end lost 5 bases, and 13 bases lay between the germline ends.

This sequence joins TRBV5-5 and TRBJ2-3; 7 nucleotides agree with TRBD2. Trimming cost V 6 bases and J 0 bases; bases outside gene matches: 7. CDR3 length: 15 residues. Per germline, CDR1 SGHKS and CDR2 YYEKEE (reference sequence). Here the CDR3 DNA reads TGTGCCAGCAAACGGGGGGATGCTAGCACAGATACGCAGTATTTT. Its protein is CASKRGDASTDTQYF. The whole variable domain, filled in from reference TRBV5-5 and TRBJ2-3, reads DAGVTQSPTHLIKTRGQQVTLRCSPISGHKSVSWYQQVLGQGPQFIFQYYEKEERGRGNFPDRFSARQFPNYSSELNVNALLLGDSALYLCASKRGDASTDTQYFGPGTRLTVL.

This sequence joins TRBV29-1 and TRBJ2-1, with no clear D. The V gene's germline CDR1 is SQVTM and CDR2 ANQGSEA. V was clipped by 6 bases and J by 3 bases, with 18 bases between them. The CDR3 spans 15 residues. In nucleotides, the CDR3 is TGCAGCGTGGACCTGTCCCCTGTGGACTACAATGAGCAGTTCTTC. Its translation is CSVDLSPVDYNEQFF.

The chain combines TRBV12-3 or TRBV12-4 with TRBJ1-1; 7 bases align to TRBD1. The CDR3 runs 15 residues. With V trimmed by 10 bases and J by 8 bases, 19 bases remained unmatched. The CDR3, as DNA: TGTGCCACCCACTCAACGTACAGGGGAGAAACGGAAGCTTTCTTT. This gives the protein CATHSTYRGETEAFF.

The chain carries TRBV10-3 and TRBJ1-4, with 7 bases matching TRBD1. This CDR3 is 13 amino acids long. V shed 6 bases, J shed 4 bases, and the junction held 2 bases outside the gene matches. CDR1 is ENHRY and CDR2 is SYGVKD in the germline V gene. CDR3: CAISRDSNEKLFF. In DNA, the CDR3 is TGTGCCATCAGCCGGGACAGTAATGAAAAACTGTTTTTT.

This CDR3 is CASSANPQGARDTQYF. DNA of the CDR3: TGTGCCAGCAGTGCCAACCCACAGGGGGCAAGAGATACGCAGTATTTT. This chain connects TRBV6-4 to TRBJ2-3, with 9 bases that match TRBD1. Germline V CDR1 and CDR2: MRHNA, SNTAGT. V lost 4 bases to trimming and J lost 5 bases; unmatched junction nucleotides: 10. The CDR3 runs 16 residues.